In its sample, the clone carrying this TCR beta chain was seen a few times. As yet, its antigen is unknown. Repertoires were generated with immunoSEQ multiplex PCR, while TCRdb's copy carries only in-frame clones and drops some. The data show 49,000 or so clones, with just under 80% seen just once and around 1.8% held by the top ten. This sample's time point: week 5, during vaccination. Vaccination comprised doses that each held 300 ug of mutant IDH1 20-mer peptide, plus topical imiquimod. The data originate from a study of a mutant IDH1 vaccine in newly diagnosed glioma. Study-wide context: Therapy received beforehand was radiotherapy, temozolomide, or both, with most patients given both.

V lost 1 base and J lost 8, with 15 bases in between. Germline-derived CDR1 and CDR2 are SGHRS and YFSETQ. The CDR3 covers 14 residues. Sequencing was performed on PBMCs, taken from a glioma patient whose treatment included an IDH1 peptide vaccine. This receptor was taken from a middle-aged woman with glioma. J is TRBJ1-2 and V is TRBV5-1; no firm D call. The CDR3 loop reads CASSLNSPPDGYTF. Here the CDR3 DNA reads TGCGCCAGCAGCTTGAATAGCCCACCGGACGGCTACACCTTC.